A single sample gave rise to the 2 T cell receptor beta chains below, sequenced in a study of shared clonotypes between healthy human individuals. Assay: immunoSEQ multiplex PCR; the TCRdb copy retains only in-frame clones and omits some. Of approximately 2,200,000 clones in the sample, just over 90% were seen once. CD45RO-negative cells were positively selected for CCR7, leaving out terminally differentiated effector memory CD45RA+ cells. Sequences were obtained from naive CD8+ T cells from PBMCs. Receptors originate from a man aged 18 to 29 in good health. Some clones in this sample may be carry-over from other donors' samples.

This chain connects TRBV4-3 to TRBJ1-4; 7 bases align to TRBD1. CDR3 length: 15 residues. J lost 4 bases, V lost 3 bases, and 5 bases had no gene match. Germline CDR1 is LGHNA and CDR2 is YSLEER. The CDR3 sequence is CASSQGGQLNEKLFF. Here the CDR3 DNA reads TGCGCCAGCAGCCAGGGGGGACAGCTTAATGAAAAACTGTTTTTT.

The genes are TRBV29-1 and TRBJ1-2, with TRBD1 matching over 9 bases. CDR3 length equals 15 residues. The V gene's germline CDR1 is SQVTM and CDR2 ANQGSEA. The ends lost 6 bases at V and 8 bases at J; junction bases unmatched: 16. As DNA, the CDR3 is TGCAGCGTCCCAGCAAGTGACAGGGGGTGGGAAGGCTACACCTTC. It specifies CSVPASDRGWEGYTF.